The sequence of this T cell receptor beta chain was determined in a study of T cell changes during pregnancy in multiple sclerosis. Sequenced by immunoSEQ multiplex PCR; TCRdb stores in-frame clones only, minus some. The sample carries a few thousand clones, over 75% recorded once. Trimming took 4 bases from V and 6 from J, leaving 5 bases between them. This CDR3 has 11 residues. Germline V gives CDR1 SEHNR, CDR2 FQNEAQ (reference sequence). The sequence derives from a female patient with multiple sclerosis, enrolled in a pregnancy study. Some clones in this sample may be carry-over from other donors' samples. Input material: CD4+ T cells from PBMCs (not recorded whether the cells were cultured). The J gene is TRBJ2-3, the V gene TRBV7-9; D gene uncertain. CDR3: CASSSTDTQYF. The CDR3 coding sequence is TGTGCCAGCAGCTCTACGGATACGCAGTATTTT.